The source of this T cell receptor (beta chain) is a study of radiotherapy plus CTLA-4 blockade in lung cancer. V lost 4 bases, J lost 1 base, and 10 bases stayed unmatched. The CDR3 totals 16 residues. Germline loops: CDR1 SGHNT, CDR2 YYREEE (reference sequence). Only in-frame clones appear in the TCRdb table, and some are missing; sequencing was by immunoSEQ multiplex PCR. The table lists more than 75,000 clones, about 88% of them singletons. The chain combines TRBV5-4 with TRBJ1-1; 7 nucleotides align to TRBD1. The TCR comes from a human donor with non-small cell lung cancer who had stable disease on radiotherapy plus ipilimumab. The specimen comprised peripheral blood, sampled from a patient treated with radiotherapy plus ipilimumab. CDR3 DNA: TGTGCCAGCAGCCCCCCAGGGGGGACACCGAACACTGAAGCTTTCTTT. Its translation: CASSPPGGTPNTEAFF.